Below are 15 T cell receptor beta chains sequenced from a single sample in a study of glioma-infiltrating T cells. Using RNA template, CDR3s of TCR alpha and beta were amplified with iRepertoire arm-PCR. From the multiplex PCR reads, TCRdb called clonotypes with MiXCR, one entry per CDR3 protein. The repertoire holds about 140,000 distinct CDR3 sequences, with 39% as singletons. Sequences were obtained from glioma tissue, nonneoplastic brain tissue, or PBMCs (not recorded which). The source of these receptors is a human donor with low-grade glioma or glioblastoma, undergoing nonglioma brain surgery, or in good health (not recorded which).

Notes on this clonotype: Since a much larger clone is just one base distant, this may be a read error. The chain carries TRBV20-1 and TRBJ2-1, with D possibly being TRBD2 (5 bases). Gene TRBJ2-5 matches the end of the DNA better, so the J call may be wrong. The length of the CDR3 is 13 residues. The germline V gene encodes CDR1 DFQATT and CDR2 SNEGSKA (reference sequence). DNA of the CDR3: TGCAGTGCCCCAGCGGTAGAGGAAGAGACCCAGTACTTC. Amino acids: CSAPAVEEETQYF.

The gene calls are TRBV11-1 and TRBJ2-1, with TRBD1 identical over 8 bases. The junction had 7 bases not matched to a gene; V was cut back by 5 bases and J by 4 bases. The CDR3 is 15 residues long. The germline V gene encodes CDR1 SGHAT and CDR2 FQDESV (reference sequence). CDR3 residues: CASSPTGDVYNEQFF. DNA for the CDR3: TGTGCCAGCAGCCCGACAGGGGACGTTTACAATGAGCAGTTCTTC.

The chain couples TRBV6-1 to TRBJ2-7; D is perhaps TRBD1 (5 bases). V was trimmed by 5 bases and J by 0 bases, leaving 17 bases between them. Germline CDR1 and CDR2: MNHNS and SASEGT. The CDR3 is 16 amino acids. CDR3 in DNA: TGTGCCAGCAGTTTGCAAGGGGCCCTTGGCTCCTACGAGCAGTACTTC. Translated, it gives CASSLQGALGSYEQYF.

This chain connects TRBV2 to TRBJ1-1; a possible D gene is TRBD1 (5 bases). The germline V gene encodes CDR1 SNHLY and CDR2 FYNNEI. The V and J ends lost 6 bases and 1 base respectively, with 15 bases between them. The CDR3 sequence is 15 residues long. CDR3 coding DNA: TGTGCCAGCAGGGACTGGGGGGTGGAGAACACTGAAGCTTTCTTT. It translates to CASRDWGVENTEAFF.

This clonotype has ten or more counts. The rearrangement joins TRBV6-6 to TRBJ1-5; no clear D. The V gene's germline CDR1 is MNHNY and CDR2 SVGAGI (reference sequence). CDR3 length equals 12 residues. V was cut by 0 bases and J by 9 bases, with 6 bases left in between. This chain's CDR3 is CASSYSRTPQHF. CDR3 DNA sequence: TGTGCCAGCAGTTACTCAAGGACGCCCCAGCATTTT.

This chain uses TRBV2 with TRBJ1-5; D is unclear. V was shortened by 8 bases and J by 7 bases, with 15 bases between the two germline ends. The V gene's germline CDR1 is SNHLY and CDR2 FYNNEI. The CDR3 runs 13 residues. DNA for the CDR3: TGTGCCAGCTTGAGCGATTTAGGCCAGCCCCAGCATTTT. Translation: CASLSDLGQPQHF. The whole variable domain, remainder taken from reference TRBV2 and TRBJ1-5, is EPEVTQTPSHQVTQMGQEVILRCVPISNHLYFYWYRQILGQKVEFLVSFYNNEISEKSEIFDDQFSVERPDGSNFTLKIRSTKLEDSAMYFCASLSDLGQPQHFGDGTRLSIL.

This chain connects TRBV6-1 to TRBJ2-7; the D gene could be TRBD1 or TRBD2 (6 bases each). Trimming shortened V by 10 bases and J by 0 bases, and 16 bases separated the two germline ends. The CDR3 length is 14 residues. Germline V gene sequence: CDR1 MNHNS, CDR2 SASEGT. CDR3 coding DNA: TGTGCCACTAGACGGGGGCTTGACTCCTACGAGCAGTACTTC. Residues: CATRRGLDSYEQYF.

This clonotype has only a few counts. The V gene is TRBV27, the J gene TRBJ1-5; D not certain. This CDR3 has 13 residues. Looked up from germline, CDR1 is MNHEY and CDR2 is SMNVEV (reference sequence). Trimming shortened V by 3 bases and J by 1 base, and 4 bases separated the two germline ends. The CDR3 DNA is TGTGCCAGCAGTTTCACCAGCAATCAGCCCCAGCATTTT. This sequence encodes CASSFTSNQPQHF.

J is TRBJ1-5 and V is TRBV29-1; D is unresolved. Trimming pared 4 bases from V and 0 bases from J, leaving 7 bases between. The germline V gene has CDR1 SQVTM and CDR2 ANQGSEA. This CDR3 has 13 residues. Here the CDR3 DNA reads TGCAGCGTTGTGGTAGGTAGCAATCAGCCCCAGCATTTT. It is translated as CSVVVGSNQPQHF. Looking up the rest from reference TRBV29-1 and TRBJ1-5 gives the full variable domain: SAVISQKPSRDICQRGTSLTIQCQVDSQVTMMFWYRQQPGQSLTLIATANQGSEATYESGFVIDKFPISRPNLTFSTLTVSNMSPEDSSIYLCSVVVGSNQPQHFGDGTRLSIL.

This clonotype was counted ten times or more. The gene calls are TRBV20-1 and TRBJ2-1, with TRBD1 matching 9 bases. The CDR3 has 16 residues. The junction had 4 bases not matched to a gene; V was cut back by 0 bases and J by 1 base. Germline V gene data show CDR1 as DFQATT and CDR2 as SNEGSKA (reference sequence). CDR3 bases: TGCAGTGCTAGAGATGGGACAGGGAAGTCCTACAATGAGCAGTTCTTC. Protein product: CSARDGTGKSYNEQFF.

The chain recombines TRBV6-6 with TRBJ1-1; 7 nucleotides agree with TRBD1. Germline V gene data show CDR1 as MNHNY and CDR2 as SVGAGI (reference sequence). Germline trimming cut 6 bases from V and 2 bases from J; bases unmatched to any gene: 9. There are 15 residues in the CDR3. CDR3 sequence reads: CASSTAGTVNTEAFF. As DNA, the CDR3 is TGTGCCAGCAGCACCGCTGGGACAGTTAACACTGAAGCTTTCTTT.

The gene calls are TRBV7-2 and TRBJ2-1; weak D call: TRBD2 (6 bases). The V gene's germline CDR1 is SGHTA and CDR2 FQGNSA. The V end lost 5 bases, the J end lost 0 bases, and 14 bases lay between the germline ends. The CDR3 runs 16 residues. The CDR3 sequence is CASSPLAASSYNEQFF. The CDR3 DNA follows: TGTGCCAGCAGCCCCTTAGCGGCTAGCTCCTACAATGAGCAGTTCTTC.

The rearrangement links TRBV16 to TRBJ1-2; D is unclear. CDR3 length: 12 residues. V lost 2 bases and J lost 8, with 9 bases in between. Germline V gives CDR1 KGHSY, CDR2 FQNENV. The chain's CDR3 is CASSQRAQGYTF. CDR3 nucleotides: TGTGCCAGCAGCCAAAGGGCGCAAGGCTACACCTTC.

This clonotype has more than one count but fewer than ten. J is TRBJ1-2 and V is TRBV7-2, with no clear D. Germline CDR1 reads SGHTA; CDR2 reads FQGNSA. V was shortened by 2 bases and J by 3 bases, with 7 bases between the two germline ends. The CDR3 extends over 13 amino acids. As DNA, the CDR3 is TGTGCCAGCAGCTTACGGGCAGACTATGGCTACACCTTC. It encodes CASSLRADYGYTF.

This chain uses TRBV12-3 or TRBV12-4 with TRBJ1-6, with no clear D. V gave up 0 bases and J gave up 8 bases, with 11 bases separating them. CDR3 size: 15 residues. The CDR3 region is CASSLAPGSYSPLHF. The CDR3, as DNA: TGTGCCAGCAGTTTAGCGCCGGGCAGTTATTCACCCCTCCACTTT.